The clone carrying this T cell receptor (beta chain) has just a few counts. Antigen: not known. The data are from a study of immune heterogeneity within non-small cell lung tumors. Study findings and constraints: The high-frequency T-cell receptor beta clonotypes mostly did not match up between individual patients. Local tumor mutational burden correlated moderately but significantly with local T-cell clonality (R roughly 0.37).

Multiplex PCR relied on 32 V and 13 J primers to amplify TCR beta CDR3. TCRdb re-called the multiplex PCR reads with MiXCR, one entry per CDR3 protein. The data show fewer than 14,000 distinct CDR3 sequences, roughly 30% seen once. Bulk tumor genomic DNA was the template, and each sample received about 600 ng. Several biopsies were spaced far apart within each primary tumor and obtained as surgery took place. Those enrolled were patients newly diagnosed with untreated non-small cell lung cancer and undergoing curative surgery. The material sequenced was lung tumor tissue. This clonotype originated in a woman between 45 and 65 years old with non-small cell lung cancer.

In DNA form, the CDR3 reads TGTGCCAGCAGACCTACAGGGGGCCAAGGCACTGAAGCTTTCTTT. It codes for CASRPTGGQGTEAFF. V usage is TRBV28 and J usage is TRBJ1-1; 9 positions match TRBD1. The CDR3 covers 15 residues. The V segment lost 6 bases and the J segment 4 bases; nucleotides outside the gene matches: 9. CDR1 is MDHEN, CDR2 SYDVKM, per germline.